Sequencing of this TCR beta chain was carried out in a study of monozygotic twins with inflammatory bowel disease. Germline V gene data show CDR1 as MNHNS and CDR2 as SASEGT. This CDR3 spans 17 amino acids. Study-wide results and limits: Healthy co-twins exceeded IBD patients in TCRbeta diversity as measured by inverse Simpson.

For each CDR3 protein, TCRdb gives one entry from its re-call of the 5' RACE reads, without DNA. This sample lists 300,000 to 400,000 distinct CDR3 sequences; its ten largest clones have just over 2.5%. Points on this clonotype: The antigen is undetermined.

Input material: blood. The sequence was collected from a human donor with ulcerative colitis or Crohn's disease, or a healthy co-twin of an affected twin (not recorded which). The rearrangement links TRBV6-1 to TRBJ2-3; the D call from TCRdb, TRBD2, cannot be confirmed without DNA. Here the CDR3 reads CATRAQDSGGTTDTQYF.